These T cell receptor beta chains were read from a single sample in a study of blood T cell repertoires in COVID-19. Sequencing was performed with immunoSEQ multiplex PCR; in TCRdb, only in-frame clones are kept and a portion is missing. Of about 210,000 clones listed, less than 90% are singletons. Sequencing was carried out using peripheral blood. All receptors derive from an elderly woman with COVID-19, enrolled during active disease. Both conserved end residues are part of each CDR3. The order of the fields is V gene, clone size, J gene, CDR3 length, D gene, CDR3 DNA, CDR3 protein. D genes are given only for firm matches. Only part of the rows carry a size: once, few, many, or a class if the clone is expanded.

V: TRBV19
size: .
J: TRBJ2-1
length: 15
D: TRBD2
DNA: TGTGCCAGTAGACCTAGCGGGGGGGCCTACAATGAGCAGTTCTTC
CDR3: CASRPSGGAYNEQFF

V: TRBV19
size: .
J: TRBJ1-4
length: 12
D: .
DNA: TGTGCCAGTATGGACTTCGAGTTGAAACTGTTTTTT
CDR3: CASMDFELKLFF

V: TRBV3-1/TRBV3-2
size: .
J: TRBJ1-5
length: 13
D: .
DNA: TGTGCCAGCAGACCGGGTATCGGTCAGCCCCAGCATTTT
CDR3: CASRPGIGQPQHF

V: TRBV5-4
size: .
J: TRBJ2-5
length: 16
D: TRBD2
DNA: TGTGCCAGCAGCCCTCGGGCGGGGGTGACGGGGGAGACCCAGTACTTC
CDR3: CASSPRAGVTGETQYF

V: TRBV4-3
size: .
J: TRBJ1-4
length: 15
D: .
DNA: TGCGCCAGCAGCCCTGGGACACGAGATAGTGAAAAACTGTTTTTT
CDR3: CASSPGTRDSEKLFF

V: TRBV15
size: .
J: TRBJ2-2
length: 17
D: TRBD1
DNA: TGTGCCACCAGCAGAGTGCGGGCAGGGGGAAACACCGGGGAGCTGTTTTTT
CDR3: CATSRVRAGGNTGELFF

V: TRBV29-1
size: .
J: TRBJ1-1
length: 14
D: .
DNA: TGCAGCGTTTCAAGGGGCACGGTGAACACTGAAGCTTTCTTT
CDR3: CSVSRGTVNTEAFF

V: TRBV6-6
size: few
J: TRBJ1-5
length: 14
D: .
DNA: TGTGCCAGCAGCCAACGGGGTCCGGCTCAGCCCCAGCATTTT
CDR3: CASSQRGPAQPQHF

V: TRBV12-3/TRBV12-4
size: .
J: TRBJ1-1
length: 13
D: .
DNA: TGTGCCAGCAGTTTAGTAGGTGGGGGGTGGGCTTTCTTT
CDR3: CASSLVGGGWAFF

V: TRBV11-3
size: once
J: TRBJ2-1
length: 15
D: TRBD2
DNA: TGTGCCAGCAGCCCTCTAGCGGGGTCTTTTAATGAGCAGTTCTTC
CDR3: CASSPLAGSFNEQFF

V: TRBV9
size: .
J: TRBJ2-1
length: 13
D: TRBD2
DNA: TGTGCCAGCAGCGTAACGGTAGGGACTAAGCAGTTCTTC
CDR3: CASSVTVGTKQFF

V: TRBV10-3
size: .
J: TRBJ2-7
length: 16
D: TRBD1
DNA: TGTGCCATCAGTGTAACCACGGGACAGGGGTCCTACGAGCAGTACTTC
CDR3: CAISVTTGQGSYEQYF

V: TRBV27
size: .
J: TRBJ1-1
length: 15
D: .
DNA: TGTGCCAGCAGTTTAAATCAGGGGCCGGGCACTGAAGCTTTCTTT
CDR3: CASSLNQGPGTEAFF

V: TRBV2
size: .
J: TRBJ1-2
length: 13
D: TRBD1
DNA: TGTGCCAGCACAGGGGGCCCCTTCGATGGCTACACCTTC
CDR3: CASTGGPFDGYTF

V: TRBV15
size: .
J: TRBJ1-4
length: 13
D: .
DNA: TGTGCCACCAGCAGAGATCTACGAGAAAAACTGTTTTTT
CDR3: CATSRDLREKLFF

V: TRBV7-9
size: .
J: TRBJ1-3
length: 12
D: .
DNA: TGTGCCAGCAGCTTAATGTCGAACACCATATATTTT
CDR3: CASSLMSNTIYF

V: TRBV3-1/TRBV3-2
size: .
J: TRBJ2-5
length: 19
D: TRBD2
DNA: TGTGCCAGCAGCCTCCGTTCGGGGGGGGGCCCTCGTGGCCAAGAGACCCAGTACTTC
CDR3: CASSLRSGGGPRGQETQYF

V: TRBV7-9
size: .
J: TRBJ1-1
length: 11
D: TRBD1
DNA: TGTGCCAGCAGTTGGGACAGGGAAGCTTTCTTT
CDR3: CASSWDREAFF

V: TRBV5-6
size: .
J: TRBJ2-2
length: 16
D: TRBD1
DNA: TGTGCCAGCACATACAGGGGACAGATAAACCCCGGGGAGCTGTTTTTT
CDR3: CASTYRGQINPGELFF

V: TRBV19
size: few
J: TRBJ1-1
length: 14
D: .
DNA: TGTGCCAGTATATGGGGGGAACCTAACACTGAAGCTTTCTTT
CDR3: CASIWGEPNTEAFF

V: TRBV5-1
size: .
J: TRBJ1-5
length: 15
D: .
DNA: TGCGCCAGCAGCTTGGACGGTAATAGCAATCAGCCCCAGCATTTT
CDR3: CASSLDGNSNQPQHF

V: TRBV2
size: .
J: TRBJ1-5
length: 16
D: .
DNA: TGTGCCAGCACTGTTTCCTGGACAAACGGCAATCAGCCCCAGCATTTT
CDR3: CASTVSWTNGNQPQHF

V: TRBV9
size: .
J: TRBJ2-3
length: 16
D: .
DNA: TGTGCCAGCAGCGTAGAGGGGCGGGGTTTCACAGATACGCAGTATTTT
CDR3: CASSVEGRGFTDTQYF

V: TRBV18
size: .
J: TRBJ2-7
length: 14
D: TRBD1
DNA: TGTGCCAGCTCACCGGGACAGGGGCCCGACGAGCAGTACTTC
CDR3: CASSPGQGPDEQYF

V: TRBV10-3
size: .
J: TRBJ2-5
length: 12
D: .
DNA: TGTGCCATCAATGAGGCGGGAGAGACCCAGTACTTC
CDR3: CAINEAGETQYF

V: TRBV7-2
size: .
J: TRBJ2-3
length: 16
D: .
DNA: TGTGCCAGCAGCCTCATTGGGAGCAGCACGGGAGATACGCAGTATTTT
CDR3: CASSLIGSSTGDTQYF

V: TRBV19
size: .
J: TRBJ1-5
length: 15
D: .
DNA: TGTGCCAGTAGTCTCGGACAGTTTAGCAATCAGCCCCAGCATTTT
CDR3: CASSLGQFSNQPQHF

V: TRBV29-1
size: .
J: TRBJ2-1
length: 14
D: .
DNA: TGCAGCGTTGACGGACTCCCCCAAGGGAATGAGCAGTTCTTC
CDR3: CSVDGLPQGNEQFF

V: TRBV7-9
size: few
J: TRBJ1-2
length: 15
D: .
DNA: TGTGCCAGCAGCCCTACCAGGCAGTCTGACTATGGCTACACCTTC
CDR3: CASSPTRQSDYGYTF

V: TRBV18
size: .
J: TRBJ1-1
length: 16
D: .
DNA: TGTGCCAGCTCACCCTCAACCGGGACGACAGGCACTGAAGCTTTCTTT
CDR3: CASSPSTGTTGTEAFF

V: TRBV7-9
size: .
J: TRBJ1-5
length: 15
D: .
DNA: TGTGCCAGCAGCTGGGGCTCCGATAGCAATCAGCCCCAGCATTTT
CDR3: CASSWGSDSNQPQHF

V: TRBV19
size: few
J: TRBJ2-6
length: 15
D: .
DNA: TGTGCCAGTAGTATAGCAGGGGCTGGGGCCAACGTCCTGACTTTC
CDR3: CASSIAGAGANVLTF

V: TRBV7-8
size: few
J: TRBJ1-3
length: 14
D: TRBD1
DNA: TGTGCCAGCAGGAACACAGGGGTGTTGAACACCATATATTTT
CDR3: CASRNTGVLNTIYF

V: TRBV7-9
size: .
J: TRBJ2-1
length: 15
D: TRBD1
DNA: TGTGCCAGCAGCCAAGGGACAGGGGTTATCAATGAGCAGTTCTTC
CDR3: CASSQGTGVINEQFF

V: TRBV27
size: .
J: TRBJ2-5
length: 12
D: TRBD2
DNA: TGTGCCAGCAGCCTGCGGGGGGAGACCCAGTACTTC
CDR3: CASSLRGETQYF

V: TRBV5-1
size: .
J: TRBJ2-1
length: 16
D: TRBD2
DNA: TGCGCCAGCAGCGCCGGGGGGGCCGGCTACAACAATGAGCAGTTCTTC
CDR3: CASSAGGAGYNNEQFF

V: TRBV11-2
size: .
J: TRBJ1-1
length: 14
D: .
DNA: TGTGCCAGCAGCTTATGGACAGAATCTGATGAAGCTTTCTTT
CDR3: CASSLWTESDEAFF

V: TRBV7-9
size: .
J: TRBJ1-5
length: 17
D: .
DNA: TGTGCCAGCAGCTTAGTTCGGGGGGCCCAGAACAATCAGCCCCAGCATTTT
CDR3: CASSLVRGAQNNQPQHF

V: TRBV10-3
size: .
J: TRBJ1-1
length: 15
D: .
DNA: TGTGCCATCAGTGGAGAGGGGGGGGCAAGGACTGAAGCTTTCTTT
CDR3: CAISGEGGARTEAFF

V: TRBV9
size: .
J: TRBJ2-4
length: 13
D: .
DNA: TGTGCCAGCAGCGGCGGGGGCCCCTACATTCAGTACTTC
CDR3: CASSGGGPYIQYF

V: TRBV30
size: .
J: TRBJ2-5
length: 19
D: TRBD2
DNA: TGTGCCTGGAAAGGTAGACTAGCGGCCGGCCCGGATTACCAAGAGACCCAGTACTTC
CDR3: CAWKGRLAAGPDYQETQYF

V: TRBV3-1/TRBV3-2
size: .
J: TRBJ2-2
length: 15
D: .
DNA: TGTGCCAGCAGCCAAGCGGGGGTTAGCACCGGGGAGCTGTTTTTT
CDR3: CASSQAGVSTGELFF

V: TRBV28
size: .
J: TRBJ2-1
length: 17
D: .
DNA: TGTGCCAGCAGCTCGGCTCGGGGGAAAGCGAGTTACAATGAGCAGTTCTTC
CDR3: CASSSARGKASYNEQFF

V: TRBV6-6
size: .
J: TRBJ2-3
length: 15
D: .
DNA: TGTGCCAGCAGTGATCAGGGGACCGGCACAGATACGCAGTATTTT
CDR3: CASSDQGTGTDTQYF

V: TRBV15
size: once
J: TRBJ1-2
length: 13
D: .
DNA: TGTGCCACCAGTCCCTGGGAGAACTATGGCTACACCTTC
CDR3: CATSPWENYGYTF

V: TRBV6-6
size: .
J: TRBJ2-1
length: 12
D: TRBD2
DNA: TGTGCCAGCAGCCCGGGGGGCAATGAGCAGTTCTTC
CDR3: CASSPGGNEQFF

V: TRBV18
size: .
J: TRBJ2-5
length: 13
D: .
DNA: TGTGCCAGCTCACCCGGGAGAGGAGAGACCCAGTACTTC
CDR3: CASSPGRGETQYF

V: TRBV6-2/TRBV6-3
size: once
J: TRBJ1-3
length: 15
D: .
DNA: TGTGCCAGCAGTTCCGGACAGTTCTATGGAAACACCATATATTTT
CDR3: CASSSGQFYGNTIYF

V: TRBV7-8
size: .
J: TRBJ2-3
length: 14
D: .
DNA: TGTGCCAGCAGCTTATGGCTCCGCACAGATACGCAGTATTTT
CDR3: CASSLWLRTDTQYF

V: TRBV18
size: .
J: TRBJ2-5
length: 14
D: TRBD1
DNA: TGTGCCAGCTCATCGGACAGGAGGCAAGAGACCCAGTACTTC
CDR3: CASSSDRRQETQYF

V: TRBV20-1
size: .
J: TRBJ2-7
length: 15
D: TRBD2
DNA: TGCAGTGCTAGTGAGCCAGCGGGGGGGGGCTACGAGCAGTACTTC
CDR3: CSASEPAGGGYEQYF

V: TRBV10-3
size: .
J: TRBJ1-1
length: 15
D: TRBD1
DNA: TGTGCCATCAGACAACAGGGGCTATCCAACACTGAAGCTTTCTTT
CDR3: CAIRQQGLSNTEAFF

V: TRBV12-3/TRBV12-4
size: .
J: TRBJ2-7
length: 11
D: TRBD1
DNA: TGTGCCAGCAGTACGGGACAGGCGAAGTACTTC
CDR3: CASSTGQAKYF

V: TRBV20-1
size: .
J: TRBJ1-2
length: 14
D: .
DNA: TGCAGTGCTAGTGTGGGTTCTCCTAGTTATGGCTACACCTTC
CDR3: CSASVGSPSYGYTF

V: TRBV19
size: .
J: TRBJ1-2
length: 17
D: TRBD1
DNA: TGTGCCAGTAGTATCGACGGGACAGGGTTCCCTCCCGCTGGCTACACCTTC
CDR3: CASSIDGTGFPPAGYTF

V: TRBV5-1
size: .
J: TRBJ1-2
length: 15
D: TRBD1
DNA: TGCGCCAGCAGTTTCGGGACAGGGGGCTTAAGTGGCTACACCTTC
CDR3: CASSFGTGGLSGYTF

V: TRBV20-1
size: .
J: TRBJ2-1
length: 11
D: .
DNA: TGCAGTGCTAGAACAGCTAATGAGCAGTTCTTC
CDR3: CSARTANEQFF